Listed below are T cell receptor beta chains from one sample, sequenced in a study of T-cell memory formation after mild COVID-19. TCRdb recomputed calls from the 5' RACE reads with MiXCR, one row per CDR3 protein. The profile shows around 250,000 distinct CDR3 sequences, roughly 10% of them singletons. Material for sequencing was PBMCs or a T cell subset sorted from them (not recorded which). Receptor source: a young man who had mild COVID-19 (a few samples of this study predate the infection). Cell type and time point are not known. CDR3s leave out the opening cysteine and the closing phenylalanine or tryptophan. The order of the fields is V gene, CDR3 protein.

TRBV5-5	ASSLGQGVGEQY
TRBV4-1	ASSQERQRIYEQY
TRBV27	ASGSGVYEQY
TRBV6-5	ASSSYPGYEQY
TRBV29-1	SVVGLAGADTQY
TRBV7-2	ASSPYGGLTYGYT
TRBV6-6	ASSYAGTSYNEQF
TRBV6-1	ASSEGQGVYNEQF
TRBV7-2	ASSSRPGLAGGTYNEQF
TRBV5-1	ASSLDEYSGNTIY
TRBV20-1	SANVYNEQF
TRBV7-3	ASSLGGGQGIDTQY
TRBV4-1	ASSRPGLAGGDTQY
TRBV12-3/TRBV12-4	ASSRTGAETQY
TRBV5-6	ASSLWGNIQY
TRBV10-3	AISGLIGMNTEAF
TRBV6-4	ASPTWVFCEQY
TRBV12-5	ASGLARPLSDTQY
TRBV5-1	ASSLEAGSTEAF
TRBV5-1	ASSSRTGYYEQY
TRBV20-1	SATHPAWDQY
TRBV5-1	ASSFRSTNTEAF
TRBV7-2	ASSLLSGGGTGELF
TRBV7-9	ASSLAEGATDTQY
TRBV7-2	ASSTQGALNYGYT
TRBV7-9	ASSFVGQGRTKSQGYT
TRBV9	ASSARQETYGYT
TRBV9	ASTLGGDLTNEQF
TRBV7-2	ASSSDRGDYGYT
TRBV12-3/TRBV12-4	ASSPQGIGTQY
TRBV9	ASSALGRGYTDTQY
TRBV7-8	ASSFRTDREQF
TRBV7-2	ASSLVAREYGNTIY
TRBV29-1	SVDLPDPTSGEAF
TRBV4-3	ASSQDSAGDNSPLH
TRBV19	ASSIGGIRYSGANVLT
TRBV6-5	ASSLGPAQETQY
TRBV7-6	ASSTGTSSYNEQF
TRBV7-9	ASSSTGVGTDTQY
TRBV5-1	ASSLEGQGAT
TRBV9	ASSVGTSDKETQY
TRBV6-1	ASGLREREGYGYT